The rows below give T cell receptor beta chains drawn from one sample of a study of cytomegalovirus exposure and HLA in healthy donors. Profiling relied on immunoSEQ multiplex PCR, and the TCRdb table lists in-frame clones only, not all of them. The data contain roughly 160,000 clones, 76% of them singletons. The sequencing input was PBMCs. The source is a man aged 55 to 70 in good health and CMV-seronegative. Both conserved end residues are part of each CDR3. Each record gives: J gene, V gene, clone size, D gene, CDR3 DNA, CDR3 protein. A D gene is named only where the DNA matches it firmly. Size values are once, few and many counts, or a class for expanded clones, and some rows have none.

TRBJ2-1	TRBV19	-	TRBD2	TGTGCCAGTAGGACTAGCGGTGCCAATGAGCAGTTCTTC	CASRTSGANEQFF
TRBJ2-7	TRBV6-6	-	TRBD1	TGTGCCAGCAGTTCCACAGGGGGGCCCTACGAGCAGTACTTC	CASSSTGGPYEQYF
TRBJ2-5	TRBV30	-	-	TGTGCCTGGAGTGTCGGGGAGACCCAGTACTTC	CAWSVGETQYF
TRBJ2-6	TRBV7-9	-	TRBD2	TGTTCCAGCAGCTTAGCATTCGGGGGGTCTGGGGCCAACGTCCTGACTTTC	CSSSLAFGGSGANVLTF
TRBJ1-3	TRBV7-6	-	-	TGTGCCAGCAGCTTAGCCCTGTCCTCTGGAAACACCATATATTTT	CASSLALSSGNTIYF
TRBJ2-7	TRBV10-2	-	-	TGCGCCAGCGGGGGGACTGAGTACGAGCAGTACTTC	CASGGTEYEQYF
TRBJ2-3	TRBV19	-	TRBD2	TGTGCCAGTAGTAAGACTAGCGGGATCCCCACAGATACGCAGTATTTT	CASSKTSGIPTDTQYF
TRBJ2-5	TRBV5-1	once	TRBD2	TGCGCCAGCAGCCCGAACTTAGCGGGAGTAGGGGAGACCCAGTACTTC	CASSPNLAGVGETQYF
TRBJ2-1	TRBV11-2	-	TRBD2	TGTGCCAGCAGCTTAGTAGCGGGGGGGCAATATGAGCAGTTCTTC	CASSLVAGGQYEQFF
TRBJ2-7	TRBV6-1	-	TRBD1	TGTGCCAGCCGAAGACAGGGACCCACCGAGCAGTACTTC	CASRRQGPTEQYF
TRBJ1-2	TRBV5-4	few	TRBD1	TGTGCCAGCAGCTTGCTTGGGACAGGGCCCTATGGCTACACCTTC	CASSLLGTGPYGYTF
TRBJ1-2	TRBV4-3	-	-	TGCGCCAGCAGCCAAGCAGTCACAGGAAACTATGGCTACACCTTC	CASSQAVTGNYGYTF
TRBJ2-7	TRBV30	-	-	TGTGCCTGGGGGGGCTTTTCCTACGAGCAGTACTTC	CAWGGFSYEQYF
TRBJ2-3	TRBV4-1	once	-	TGCGCCAGCAGCCAATTTTTGAGGGGGACAGATACGCAGTATTTT	CASSQFLRGTDTQYF
TRBJ2-7	TRBV5-1	-	TRBD2	TGCGCCAGCTCCCTAGCGGGAACGGACGAGCAGTACTTC	CASSLAGTDEQYF
TRBJ2-7	TRBV10-3	-	-	TGTGCCATCAGTGAGTCGGGGACACGGGGTAGCTACGAGCAGTACTTC	CAISESGTRGSYEQYF
TRBJ1-4	TRBV5-4	-	-	TGTGCCAGCAGTAACCCCAGGGATGGTGATGAAAAACTGTTTTTT	CASSNPRDGDEKLFF
TRBJ2-1	TRBV15	once	TRBD2	TGTGCCACCAGCAGAGGATCGCTAGCGGGAGGAAAAGGGGAGCAGTTCTTC	CATSRGSLAGGKGEQFF
TRBJ2-5	TRBV7-3	-	TRBD1	TGTGCCAGCAGCACCGGGACAGGCCAAGAGACCCAGTACTTC	CASSTGTGQETQYF
TRBJ1-2	TRBV28	few	-	TGTGCCAGCACCCCGGGGATCTATGGCTACACCTTC	CASTPGIYGYTF
TRBJ2-2	TRBV27	-	-	TGTGCCAGCAGTTTATTTTACGGGTCGACCGGGGAGCTGTTTTTT	CASSLFYGSTGELFF
TRBJ1-2	TRBV5-1	-	-	TGCGCCAGCAGCTTGGACGTAAACTCTGGCTACACCTTC	CASSLDVNSGYTF
TRBJ2-7	TRBV7-2	-	-	TGTGCCAGCAGTAAGGGGGGGAGTAGGTCCTACGAGCAGTACTTC	CASSKGGSRSYEQYF
TRBJ2-7	TRBV7-8	-	TRBD2	TGTGCCAGCAGCTTAATGGGCGGGAGTACGCTCGAGCAGTACTTC	CASSLMGGSTLEQYF
TRBJ2-5	TRBV19	-	-	TGTGCCAGTAGTATCCCCGGCAGGGTCCAAGAGACCCAGTACTTC	CASSIPGRVQETQYF
TRBJ1-1	TRBV7-6	few	TRBD1	TGTGCCAGCAGCTCCCTCAACAGGGGGACTGAAGCTTTCTTT	CASSSLNRGTEAFF
TRBJ2-7	TRBV10-2	-	-	TGCGCCAGCAGTCTAGCGTCCTACGAGCAGTACTTC	CASSLASYEQYF
TRBJ2-1	TRBV5-1	-	-	TGCGCCAGCAGCTTGGCTCCCGGGAGCTCCTACAATGAGCAGTTCTTC	CASSLAPGSSYNEQFF
TRBJ1-4	TRBV28	-	TRBD1	TGTGCCAGCAGTTCGGGACAGGTTAATGAAAAACTGTTTTTT	CASSSGQVNEKLFF
TRBJ1-1	TRBV2	once	-	TGTGCCAGCAGAGATAGGGGGGGGGCCTACACTGAAGCTTTCTTT	CASRDRGGAYTEAFF
TRBJ2-7	TRBV27	once	-	TGTGCCAGCAGTTTGGAGGGAGTGGGTGGCGAGCAGTACTTC	CASSLEGVGGEQYF
TRBJ2-5	TRBV28	-	TRBD2	TGTGCCAGCAGTACATACGGACTTAGCGGGAGAGGGGGGGAGACCCAGTACTTC	CASSTYGLSGRGGETQYF
TRBJ1-1	TRBV6-5	-	-	TGTGCCAGCAGTTATAATGGGGGCCCCAACACTGAAGCTTTCTTT	CASSYNGGPNTEAFF
TRBJ2-5	TRBV28	-	TRBD2	TGTGCCAGCTCCGGGGGGGGCACACAAGAGACCCAGTACTTC	CASSGGGTQETQYF
TRBJ1-4	TRBV15	-	TRBD1	TGTGCCACCAGCAGAGTACACAGGGGTGGTGAAAAACTGTTTTTT	CATSRVHRGGEKLFF
TRBJ1-1	TRBV28	-	TRBD1	TGTGCCAGCATGATACAGGGGGCTGACACTGAAGCTTTCTTT	CASMIQGADTEAFF
TRBJ2-4	TRBV18	-	-	TGTGCCAGCTCCCTGGACAGAGCTAGCAAAAACATTCAGTACTTC	CASSLDRASKNIQYF
TRBJ1-1	TRBV7-2	few	TRBD1	TGTGCCAGCAGCTTGGACAGGGTGAACACTGAAGCTTTCTTT	CASSLDRVNTEAFF
TRBJ1-4	TRBV27	-	-	TGTGCCAGCAGACTCACCCTACAGGGCTCTAATGAAAAACTGTTTTTT	CASRLTLQGSNEKLFF
TRBJ2-7	TRBV2	once	TRBD2	TGTGCCAGCAGTGAAGGCCCTAGCGGCTACGAGCAGTACTTC	CASSEGPSGYEQYF
TRBJ2-5	TRBV7-2	few	TRBD2	TGTGCCAGCAGCTCCCCGGGTAGCGGGAGGCCAGAGACCCAGTACTTC	CASSSPGSGRPETQYF
TRBJ1-2	TRBV2	-	TRBD1	TGTGCCAGCAGTCTTGACAGGGAGATTGGCTACACCTTC	CASSLDREIGYTF
TRBJ2-5	TRBV6-1	-	TRBD1	TGTGCCAGCAGTGGCCAAGGGACAGCCCAAGAGACCCAGTACTTC	CASSGQGTAQETQYF
TRBJ1-3	TRBV6-6	-	-	TGTGCCAGCAGCAGAGGGTTATACTCTGGAAACACCATATATTTT	CASSRGLYSGNTIYF
TRBJ2-5	TRBV25-1	-	TRBD2	TGTGCCAGCAACAAGCGGGAGGGCTTGGAGACCCAGTACTTC	CASNKREGLETQYF